This T cell receptor (beta chain) originates from a study of blood T cell repertoires in COVID-19. As for the study in general: Sources were T cells, B-cell-depleted T cells, or PBMCs; the material itself was cDNA or gDNA.

The germline CDR1 and CDR2 sequences are SEHNR and FQNEAQ (reference sequence). This CDR3 is 11 amino acids long. The V gene lost 5 bases and the J gene lost 8 bases, with 9 bases spanning the gap. Here immunoSEQ multiplex PCR was the method, and the copy in TCRdb shows in-frame clones only, minus some. The sample records about 200,000 clones, more than 75% being singletons. This sequence joins TRBV7-9 and TRBJ1-1; TRBD1 might be the D (6 bases). The clonotype originates from a woman older than 75 with acute or convalescent COVID-19. Sequenced: peripheral blood. CDR3 bases: TGTGCCAGCAGCAGAGGACAGGAAGCTTTCTTT. As protein: CASSRGQEAFF.